The 5 T cell receptor beta chains presented below share a single source sample, sequenced in a study of blood T cell repertoires in COVID-19. Some clones are missing from TCRdb's copy, which holds only in-frame ones; the method was immunoSEQ multiplex PCR. The sample carries about 250,000 clones, around four fifths recorded once. Sequencing was done on a sample of peripheral blood. These receptors all come from a man at least 80 years old with acute or convalescent COVID-19.

The chain recombines TRBV7-9 with TRBJ1-4, with 8 nucleotides matching TRBD1. The CDR3 contains 15 residues. Trimming removed 2 bases from V and 4 bases from J; junction bases left unmatched: 3. From germline, CDR1 is SEHNR and CDR2 FQNEAQ (reference sequence). The CDR3 sequence is CASSLNTGGNEKLFF. The CDR3 bases are TGTGCCAGCAGCTTAAATACAGGGGGTAATGAAAAACTGTTTTTT.

The chain employs TRBV28 and TRBJ2-6, with 7 bases identical to TRBD1. The V segment lost 3 bases and the J segment 4 bases; nucleotides outside the gene matches: 3. CDR1 is MDHEN, CDR2 SYDVKM, per germline. The CDR3 runs to 15 residues. The DNA of the CDR3 is TGTGCCAGCAGTTTGACAGGGTTAGGGGCCAACGTCCTGACTTTC. Translating gives CASSLTGLGANVLTF.

This clone has just a few counts. The J gene is TRBJ2-5, the V gene TRBV5-5, with 8 bases aligning to TRBD2. This CDR3 region has 18 residues. Germline trimming cut 4 bases from V and 1 base from J; bases unmatched to any gene: 15. CDR1 SGHKS and CDR2 YYEKEE come from the germline V gene (reference sequence). The CDR3 nucleotides are TGTGCCAGCAGCCCCCGCGGCCGGGAGGGGGACGCCCAAGAGACCCAGTACTTC. Residues: CASSPRGREGDAQETQYF.

This clone showed up just once. Written as DNA, the CDR3 is TGTGCCAGCAGTGAGGGGACAGTCACAGATACGCAGTATTTT. This encodes CASSEGTVTDTQYF. V is TRBV25-1 and J is TRBJ2-3; 7 nucleotides align to TRBD1. The V gene's germline CDR1 is MGHDK and CDR2 SYGVNS. CDR3 size: 14 residues. V was clipped by 3 bases and J by 2 bases; unmatched bases: 2.

DNA of the CDR3: TGTGCCAGCAGCTTAAGACTGCCGGGACAGGGGGCCTATGAGCAGTTCTTC. Protein sequence: CASSLRLPGQGAYEQFF. The chain has TRBV7-9 and TRBJ2-1; TRBD1 matches at 12 bases. The ends lost 2 bases at V and 8 bases at J; junction bases unmatched: 10. Per germline, CDR1 SEHNR and CDR2 FQNEAQ (reference sequence). The CDR3 covers 17 residues.